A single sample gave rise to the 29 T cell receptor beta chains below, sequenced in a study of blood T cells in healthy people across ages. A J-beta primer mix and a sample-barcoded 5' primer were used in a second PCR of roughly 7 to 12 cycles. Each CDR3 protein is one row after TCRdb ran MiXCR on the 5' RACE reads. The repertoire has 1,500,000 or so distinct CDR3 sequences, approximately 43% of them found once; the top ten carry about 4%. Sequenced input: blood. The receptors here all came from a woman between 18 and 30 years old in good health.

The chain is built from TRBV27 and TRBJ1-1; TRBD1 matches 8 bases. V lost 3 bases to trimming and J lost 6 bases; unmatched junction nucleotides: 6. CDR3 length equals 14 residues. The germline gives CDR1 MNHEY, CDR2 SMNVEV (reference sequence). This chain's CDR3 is CASSFHRGYSEAFF. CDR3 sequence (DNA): TGTGCCAGCAGTTTTCACAGGGGGTACTCTGAAGCTTTCTTT.

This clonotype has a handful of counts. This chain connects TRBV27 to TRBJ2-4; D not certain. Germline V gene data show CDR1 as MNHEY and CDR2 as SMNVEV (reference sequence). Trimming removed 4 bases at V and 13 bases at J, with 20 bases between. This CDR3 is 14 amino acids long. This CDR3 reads CASSYGRIYNEQYF. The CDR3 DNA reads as TGTGCCAGCAGTTACGGCAGAATCTACAATGAGCAGTACTTC.

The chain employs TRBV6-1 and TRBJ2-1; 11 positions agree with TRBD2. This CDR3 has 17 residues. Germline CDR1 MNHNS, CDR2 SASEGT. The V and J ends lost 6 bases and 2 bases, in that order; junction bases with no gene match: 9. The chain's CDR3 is CASSASLSGGAYNEQFF. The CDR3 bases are TGTGCCAGCAGCGCCTCCCTTAGCGGGGGGGCCTACAATGAGCAGTTCTTC.

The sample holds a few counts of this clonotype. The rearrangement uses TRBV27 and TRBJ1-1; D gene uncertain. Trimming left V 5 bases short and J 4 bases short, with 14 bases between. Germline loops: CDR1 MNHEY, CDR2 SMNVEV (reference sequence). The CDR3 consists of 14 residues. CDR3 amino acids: CASSPGVHFTEAFF. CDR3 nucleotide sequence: TGTGCCAGCAGTCCCGGGGTACATTTCACTGAAGCTTTCTTT.

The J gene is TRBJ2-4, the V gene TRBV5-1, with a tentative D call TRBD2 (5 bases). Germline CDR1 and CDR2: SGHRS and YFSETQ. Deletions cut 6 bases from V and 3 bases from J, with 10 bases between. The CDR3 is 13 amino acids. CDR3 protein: CASNGEGKNIQYF. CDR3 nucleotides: TGCGCCAGCAACGGGGAAGGCAAAAACATTCAGTACTTC.

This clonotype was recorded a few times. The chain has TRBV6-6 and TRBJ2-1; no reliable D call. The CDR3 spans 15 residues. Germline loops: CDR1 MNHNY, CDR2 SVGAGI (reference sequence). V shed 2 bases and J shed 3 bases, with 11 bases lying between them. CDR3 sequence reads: CASSYDWQNYNEQFF. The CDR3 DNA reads TGTGCCAGCAGTTACGATTGGCAGAACTACAATGAGCAGTTCTTC.

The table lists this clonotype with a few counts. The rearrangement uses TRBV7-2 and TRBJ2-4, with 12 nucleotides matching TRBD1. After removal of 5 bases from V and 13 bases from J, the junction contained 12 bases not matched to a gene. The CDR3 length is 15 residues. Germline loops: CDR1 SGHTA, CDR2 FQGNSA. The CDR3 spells CASSPRGQGAEEQYF. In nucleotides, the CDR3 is TGTGCCAGCAGCCCCAGGGGACAGGGGGCGGAGGAGCAGTACTTC.

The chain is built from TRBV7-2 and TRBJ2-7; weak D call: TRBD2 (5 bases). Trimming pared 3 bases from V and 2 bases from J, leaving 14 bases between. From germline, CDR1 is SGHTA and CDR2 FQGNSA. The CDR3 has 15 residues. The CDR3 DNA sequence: TGTGCCAGCAGCTTTCTCGGGGTAGCTACCTACGAGCAGTACTTC. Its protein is CASSFLGVATYEQYF.

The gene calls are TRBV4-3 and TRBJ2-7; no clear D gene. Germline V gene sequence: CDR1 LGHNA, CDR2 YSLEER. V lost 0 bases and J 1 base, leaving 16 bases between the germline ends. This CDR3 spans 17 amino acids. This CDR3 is CASSQEAAPGGSYEQYF. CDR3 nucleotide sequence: TGCGCCAGCAGCCAAGAAGCAGCACCGGGTGGGTCCTACGAGCAGTACTTC.

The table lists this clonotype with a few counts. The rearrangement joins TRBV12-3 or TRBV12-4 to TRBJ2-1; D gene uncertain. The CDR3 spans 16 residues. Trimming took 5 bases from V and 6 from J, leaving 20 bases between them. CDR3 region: CASSPDKWLKVNEQFF. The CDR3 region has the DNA TGTGCCAGCAGTCCTGACAAATGGCTAAAGGTCAATGAGCAGTTCTTC.

In nucleotides, the CDR3 is TGTGCCAGCAGCCAAAGGGGCCTGTTCAACGAGCAGTACTTC. This encodes CASSQRGLFNEQYF. This chain joins TRBV4-2 and TRBJ2-7, with D possibly being TRBD1 (5 bases). The V end was cut by 2 bases, the J end by 5 bases, with 13 bases between. Germline V CDR1 and CDR2: LGHNA, YNFKEQ. There are 14 residues in the CDR3.

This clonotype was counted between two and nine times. The CDR3 DNA follows: TGCAGTGCTACCACAGAGGGACTAGCGGGAAATGAGCAGTTCTTC. Encoded protein: CSATTEGLAGNEQFF. This chain connects TRBV20-1 to TRBJ2-1, with 13 positions matching TRBD2. Trimming at V came to 4 bases and at J to 7 bases, leaving 7 bases not matched to a gene. The germline CDR1 and CDR2 sequences are DFQATT and SNEGSKA (reference sequence). CDR3 size: 15 residues.

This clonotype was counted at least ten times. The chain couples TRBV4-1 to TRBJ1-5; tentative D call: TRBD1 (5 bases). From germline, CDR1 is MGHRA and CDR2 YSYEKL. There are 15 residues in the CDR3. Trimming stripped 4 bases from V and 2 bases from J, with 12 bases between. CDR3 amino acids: CASSPMDNRNQPQHF. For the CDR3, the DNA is TGCGCCAGCAGCCCGATGGACAATCGCAATCAGCCCCAGCATTTT.

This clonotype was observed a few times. The CDR3 coding sequence is TGTGCCAGTAGTATAGGACTAGCGGGAACCACAGATACGCAGTATTTT. It codes for CASSIGLAGTTDTQYF. V and J are TRBV19 and TRBJ2-3; 11 nucleotides line up with TRBD2. The germline CDR1 and CDR2 sequences are LNHDA and SQIVND (reference sequence). Trimming took 1 base from V and 2 from J; bases not matched to a gene: 2. This CDR3 spans 16 amino acids.

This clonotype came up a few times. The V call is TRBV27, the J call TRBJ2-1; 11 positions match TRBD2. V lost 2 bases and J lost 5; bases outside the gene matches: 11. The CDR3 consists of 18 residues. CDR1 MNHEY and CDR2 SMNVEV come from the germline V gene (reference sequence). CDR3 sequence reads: CASSLGSLAGVYNNEQFF. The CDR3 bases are TGTGCCAGCAGTTTAGGTTCACTAGCGGGAGTCTACAACAATGAGCAGTTCTTC.

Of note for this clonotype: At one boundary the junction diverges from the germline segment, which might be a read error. CDR3 nucleotides: TGCAATGCTAGGACCGGGCCCTGGAACGCAGATACGCAGTATTTT. Translating gives CNARTGPWNADTQYF. The V and J genes are TRBV20-1 and TRBJ2-3; unclear D gene. The CDR3 is 15 residues long. Per the germline V gene, CDR1 is DFQATT and CDR2 is SNEGSKA (reference sequence).

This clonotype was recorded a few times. CDR3 loop: CASSPIGVYNVDSEAFF. For the CDR3, the DNA is TGTGCCAGCAGCCCTATTGGGGTGTATAATGTCGATTCTGAAGCTTTCTTT. The chain couples TRBV7-9 to TRBJ1-1, with D unclear. This CDR3 spans 17 amino acids. Germline CDR1 is SEHNR and CDR2 is FQNEAQ (reference sequence). V lost 5 bases and J lost 6, with 25 bases in between.

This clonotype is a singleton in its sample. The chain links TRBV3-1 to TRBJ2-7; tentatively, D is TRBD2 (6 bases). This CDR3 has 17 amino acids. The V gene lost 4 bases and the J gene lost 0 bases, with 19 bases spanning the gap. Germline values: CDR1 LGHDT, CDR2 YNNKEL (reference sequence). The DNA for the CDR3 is TGTGCCAGCAGCCCATGGGGACTGGCGGGGAGCTCCTACGAGCAGTACTTC. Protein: CASSPWGLAGSSYEQYF.

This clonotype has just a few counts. CDR3 amino acids: CASRVVGLDNEQYF. CDR3 in DNA: TGTGCCAGCAGAGTCGTGGGACTAGATAACGAGCAGTACTTC. The chain uses TRBV6-5 and TRBJ2-7; 8 nucleotides align to TRBD2. This CDR3 is 14 amino acids long. Germline V gene data show CDR1 as MNHEY and CDR2 as SVGAGI. J lost 5 bases, V lost 6 bases, and 9 bases had no gene match.

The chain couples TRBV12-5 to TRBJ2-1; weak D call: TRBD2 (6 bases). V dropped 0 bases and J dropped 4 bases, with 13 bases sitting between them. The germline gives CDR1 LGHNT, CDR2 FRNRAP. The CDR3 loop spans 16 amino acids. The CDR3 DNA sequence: TGTGCTAGTGGTTTGGTAGGAGGGGATGGATACAATGAGCAGTTCTTC. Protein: CASGLVGGDGYNEQFF.

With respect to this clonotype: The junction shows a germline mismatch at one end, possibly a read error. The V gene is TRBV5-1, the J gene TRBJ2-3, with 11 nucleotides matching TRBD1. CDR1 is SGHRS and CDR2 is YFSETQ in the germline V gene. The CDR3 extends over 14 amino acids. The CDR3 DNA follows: TGCGCCGGCAGCCCGGACAGGGGGCGTGATACGCAGTATTTT. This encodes CAGSPDRGRDTQYF.

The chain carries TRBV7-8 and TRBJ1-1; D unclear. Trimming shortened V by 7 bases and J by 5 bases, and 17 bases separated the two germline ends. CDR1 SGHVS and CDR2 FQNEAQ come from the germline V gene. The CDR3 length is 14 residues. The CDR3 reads CASTLEVQHTEAFF. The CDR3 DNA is TGTGCCAGCACACTAGAGGTGCAGCATACTGAAGCTTTCTTT.

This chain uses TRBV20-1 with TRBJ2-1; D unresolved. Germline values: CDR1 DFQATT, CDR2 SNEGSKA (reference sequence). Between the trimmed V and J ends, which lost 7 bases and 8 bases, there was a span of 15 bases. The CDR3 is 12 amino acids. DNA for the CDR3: TGCAGTGGTGGTGCCCTTAGTGATGAGCAGTTCTTC. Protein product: CSGGALSDEQFF.

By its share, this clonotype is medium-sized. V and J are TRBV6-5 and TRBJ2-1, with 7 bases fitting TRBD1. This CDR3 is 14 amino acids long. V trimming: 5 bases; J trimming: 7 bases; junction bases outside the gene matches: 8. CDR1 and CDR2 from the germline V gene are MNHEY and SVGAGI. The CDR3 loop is CASSPLTGKNEQFF. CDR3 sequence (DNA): TGTGCCAGCAGTCCACTGACAGGGAAGAATGAGCAGTTCTTC.

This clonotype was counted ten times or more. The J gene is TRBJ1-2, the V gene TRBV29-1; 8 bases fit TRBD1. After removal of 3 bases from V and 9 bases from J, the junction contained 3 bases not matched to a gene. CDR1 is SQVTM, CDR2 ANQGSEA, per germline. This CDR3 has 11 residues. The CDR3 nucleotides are TGCAGCGTTGATGGGACAGGCAGCTACACCTTC. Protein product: CSVDGTGSYTF. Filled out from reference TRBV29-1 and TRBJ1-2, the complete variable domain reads SAVISQKPSRDICQRGTSLTIQCQVDSQVTMMFWYRQQPGQSLTLIATANQGSEATYESGFVIDKFPISRPNLTFSTLTVSNMSPEDSSIYLCSVDGTGSYTFGSGTRLTVV.

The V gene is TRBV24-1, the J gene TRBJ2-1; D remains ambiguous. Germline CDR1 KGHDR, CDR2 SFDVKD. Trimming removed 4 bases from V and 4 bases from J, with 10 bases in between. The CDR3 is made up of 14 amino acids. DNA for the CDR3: TGTGCCACCAGTGACCCGCTGGGGTACAATGAGCAGTTCTTC. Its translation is CATSDPLGYNEQFF.

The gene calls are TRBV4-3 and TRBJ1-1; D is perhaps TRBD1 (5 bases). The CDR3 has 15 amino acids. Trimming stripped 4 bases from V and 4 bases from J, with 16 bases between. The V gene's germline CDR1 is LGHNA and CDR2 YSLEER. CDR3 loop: CASSLSVVGGTEAFF. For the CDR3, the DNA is TGCGCCAGCAGCCTCTCCGTCGTGGGGGGCACTGAAGCTTTCTTT.

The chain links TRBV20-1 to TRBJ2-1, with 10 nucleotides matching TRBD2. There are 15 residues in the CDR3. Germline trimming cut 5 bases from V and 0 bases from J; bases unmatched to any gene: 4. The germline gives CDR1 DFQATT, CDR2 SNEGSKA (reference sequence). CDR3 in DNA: TGCAGTGCTTGGACTAGCGGCTACTCCTACAATGAGCAGTTCTTC. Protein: CSAWTSGYSYNEQFF.

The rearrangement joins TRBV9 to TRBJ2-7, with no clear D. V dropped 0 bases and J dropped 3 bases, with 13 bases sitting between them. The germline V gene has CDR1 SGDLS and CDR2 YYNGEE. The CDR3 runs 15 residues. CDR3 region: CASSVGPRTDYEQYF. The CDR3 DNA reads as TGTGCCAGCAGCGTAGGGCCGAGAACCGACTACGAGCAGTACTTC.